This T cell receptor (beta chain) is drawn from a study of tumor-infiltrating lymphocytes in oesophageal squamous cell carcinoma. From the PCR reads, TCRdb called clonotypes with MiXCR, one entry per CDR3 protein. Here the sample spans roughly 20,000 distinct CDR3 sequences, about 50% being singletons. Input material: esophageal tumor tissue. This receptor was taken from a male donor with esophageal squamous cell carcinoma.

The CDR3 sequence: CSARDTGSNQPQHF. The DNA for the CDR3 is TGCAGTGCTAGGGATACAGGTTCGAATCAGCCCCAGCATTTT. The V gene is TRBV20-1, the J gene TRBJ1-5, with D perhaps matching TRBD1 (5 bases). Germline CDR1 and CDR2: DFQATT and SNEGSKA (reference sequence). This CDR3 spans 14 amino acids. Trimming stripped 3 bases from V and 4 bases from J, with 13 bases between.